This paragraph reports one TCR beta chain. Trimming took off 0 bases at V and 0 bases at J, with 8 bases between the two ends. The CDR3 is 15 amino acids. From germline, CDR1 is LNHNV and CDR2 YYDKDF (reference sequence). This sample is part of a study of CD8 T cells in Susac syndrome. The wider study: Blood was drawn from patients with Susac syndrome. At that point, they were therapy-naive, on corticosteroids, or on intravenous immunoglobulin alone.

An amount of RNA that ranged from 0.5 to 1 ug was reverse transcribed with random hexamers. TCRdb used MiXCR to reprocess the immunoSEQ multiplex PCR reads, holding one entry per CDR3 protein. The table has roughly 88,000 distinct CDR3 sequences, around 96% seen once; the top ten hold around 0.43%. This rearrangement joins TRBV15 to TRBJ1-2; D unresolved. This clonotype originated in a human donor with Susac syndrome. The sequenced sample was CD8+ T cells from PBMCs. The CDR3 reads CATSRDGPANYGYTF. The CDR3 region has the DNA TGTGCCACCAGCAGAGATGGGCCTGCTAACTATGGCTACACCTTC.